The rows below give T cell receptor beta chains drawn from one sample of a study of monozygotic twins with cystic fibrosis. Data came from immunoSEQ multiplex PCR; TCRdb stores just in-frame clones and leaves some out. The sample has over 30,000 clones; 75% to 95% are singletons. The sample was blood. Receptor source: a boy aged 2 to 9 with cystic fibrosis. Each CDR3 is given with its conserved first and last residue. D genes are given only for firm matches. Clone size is not always given. Where it is, it says once, few, many or a class for expanded clones.

cdr3_aa cdr3_nt d_call cdr3_length v_call clone_size j_call
CSVNRQGPTDTQYF TGCAGCGTTAATAGACAGGGCCCCACAGATACGCAGTATTTT TRBD1 14 TRBV29-1 NA TRBJ2-3
CASSYSSAQGYGYTF TGTGCCAGCAGTTACTCGAGCGCACAGGGCTATGGCTACACCTTC NA 15 TRBV6-5 NA TRBJ1-2
CASSITGLKLYYTF TGTGCCAGTAGTATTACAGGGTTGAAACTCTACTACACCTTC NA 14 TRBV19 NA TRBJ1-2
CSVEAGGLLWTQYF TGCAGCGTTGAAGCAGGGGGGCTACTGTGGACCCAGTACTTC NA 14 TRBV29-1 NA TRBJ2-5
CASSLGLAGGFYEQYF TGTGCCAGCAGCTTAGGCCTAGCGGGGGGGTTCTACGAGCAGTACTTC TRBD2 16 TRBV7-2 NA TRBJ2-7
CASSRDPVGNTEAFF TGTGCCAGCAGTCGTGACCCCGTGGGGAACACTGAAGCTTTCTTT NA 15 TRBV11-3 NA TRBJ1-1
CATSRYVNEQFF TGTGCCACCAGCAGATACGTCAATGAGCAGTTCTTC NA 12 TRBV15 once TRBJ2-1
CSVDWLGGPDTNGYTF TGCAGCGTTGATTGGTTAGGGGGGCCCGATACCAATGGCTACACCTTC NA 16 TRBV29-1 NA TRBJ1-2
CASSHEEGPGELFF TGCGCCAGCAGCCACGAAGAAGGGCCCGGGGAGCTGTTTTTT NA 14 TRBV4-1 NA TRBJ2-2
CSAMTENYGYTF TGCAGCGCCATGACAGAGAACTATGGCTACACCTTC NA 12 TRBV29-1 NA TRBJ1-2
CASSLMPGVRAEAFF TGTGCCAGCAGCCTCATGCCCGGGGTTAGGGCTGAAGCTTTCTTT NA 15 TRBV7-2 NA TRBJ1-1
CAWRAPTSGGRRGSYNEQFF TGTGCCTGGAGGGCACCCACTAGCGGGGGGAGACGGGGGTCCTACAATGAGCAGTTCTTC TRBD2 20 TRBV30 NA TRBJ2-1
CAISAEGAGIGYTF TGTGCCATCAGTGCTGAGGGGGCAGGCATTGGCTACACCTTC TRBD1 14 TRBV10-3 NA TRBJ1-2
CASSQGRGQETQYF TGCGCCAGCAGCCAAGGTCGTGGCCAAGAGACCCAGTACTTC NA 14 TRBV4-1 NA TRBJ2-5
CASSSFAGTGELFF TGTGCCAGCAGCTCCTTTGCGGGCACCGGGGAGCTGTTTTTT NA 14 TRBV7-9 NA TRBJ2-2